This TCR beta chain was sequenced in a study of T cells after posttransplantation cyclophosphamide. Regarding the study as a whole: TRB overlap between skin or GI tissue T cells and blood was limited. After PTCy, TRB diversity resembled that of CNI/methotrexate controls. Later blood repertoires were often dominated by clones from the donor CD8+ memory compartment.

Per the germline V gene, CDR1 is SNHLY and CDR2 is FYNNEI. The CDR3 totals 16 residues. Trimming took 5 bases from V and 0 from J, leaving 11 bases between them. Clones were sequenced by immunoSEQ multiplex PCR, and TCRdb holds only the in-frame ones, with some missing. The table has 20,000 to 25,000 clones, 73% seen once; the top ten hold approximately 0.59%. Peripheral blood was collected from the related graft donor on the marrow donation day. As to this clone: Antigen: not known.

Sequenced: memory CD4+ T cells sorted from PBMCs. The chain joins TRBV2 to TRBJ1-6; the D is unclear. The sequence was obtained from a woman aged 55-75 years in good health, CMV-negative, and a related stem cell transplant donor. CDR3 loop: CASSSDGSSYNSPLHF. The CDR3 nucleotides read TGTGCCAGCAGTTCGGACGGGAGCTCCTATAATTCACCCCTCCACTTT.